One T cell receptor (beta chain) is described in this entry. V was pared by 7 bases and J by 0 bases, with 11 bases between. This CDR3 has 13 amino acids. The germline V gene encodes CDR1 SGHTS and CDR2 YDEGEE. Sequencing used immunoSEQ multiplex PCR; TCRdb keeps in-frame clones, though not all of them. The sample has about 51,000 clones, 94% seen once. This sample is part of a study of T cell changes during pregnancy in multiple sclerosis. This material consisted of CD4+ T cells from peripheral blood mononuclear cells, taken in the second trimester of pregnancy. The rearrangement uses TRBV5-8 and TRBJ2-7; D is unclear. The clonotype comes from a female donor with multiple sclerosis, enrolled in a pregnancy study. CDR3 region: CASQVLVSYEQYF. CDR3 nucleotide sequence: TGTGCCAGCCAAGTATTAGTCTCCTACGAGCAGTACTTC.